Each of the 15 T cell receptor beta chains below was sequenced from the same sample in a study of radiotherapy plus CTLA-4 blockade in lung cancer. The data were produced by immunoSEQ multiplex PCR, yet TCRdb's version contains in-frame clones alone and is incomplete. The sample has around 50,000 clones; about 86% are singletons. Material: peripheral blood, obtained from a patient treated with radiotherapy plus ipilimumab. All receptors derive from a human donor with non-small cell lung cancer that progressed on radiotherapy plus ipilimumab. Some clones in this sample may be carry-over from other donors' samples.

The chain has TRBV5-4 and TRBJ2-1, with 10 positions matching TRBD2. This CDR3 spans 16 amino acids. Germline V gene lookup returns CDR1 SGHNT and CDR2 YYREEE (reference sequence). The V gene end was trimmed by 4 bases and the J gene end by 2 bases; junction bases not matched to a gene: 6. CDR3 amino acids: CASSPHGTSAYNEQFF. CDR3 nucleotides: TGTGCCAGCAGCCCTCACGGGACTAGCGCCTACAATGAGCAGTTCTTC.

The chain is built from TRBV7-9 and TRBJ2-1, with TRBD2 matching 11 bases. Losses at the gene ends were 2 bases for V and 4 bases for J; bases not matched to a gene: 7. Germline loops: CDR1 SEHNR, CDR2 FQNEAQ (reference sequence). This CDR3 region has 17 residues. CDR3 coding DNA: TGTGCCAGCAGCTTAAGTGGGACTAGCGGAAATTACAATGAGCAGTTCTTC. This codes for CASSLSGTSGNYNEQFF.

This clone has just one count. This rearrangement joins TRBV11-3 to TRBJ2-3; weak D call: TRBD2 (7 bases). The CDR3 spans 14 residues. V lost 1 base and J lost 4, with 9 bases in between. CDR1 and CDR2 (germline): SGHNT, YENEEA. The CDR3 loop is CASSLVGGPDTQYF. CDR3 bases: TGTGCCAGCAGCTTAGTCGGGGGGCCAGATACGCAGTATTTT.

This chain connects TRBV5-4 to TRBJ1-1, with 9 nucleotides matching TRBD1. Germline V gene data show CDR1 as SGHNT and CDR2 as YYREEE (reference sequence). CDR3 length: 14 amino acids. V gave up 4 bases and J gave up 5 bases; unmatched junction bases: 6. DNA for the CDR3: TGTGCCAGCAGCATACAGGGGGCTTGGACTGAAGCTTTCTTT. This encodes CASSIQGAWTEAFF. Full variable domain (outside the CDR3, taken from reference TRBV5-4 and TRBJ1-1): ETGVTQSPTHLIKTRGQQVTLRCSSQSGHNTVSWYQQALGQGPQFIFQYYREEENGRGNFPPRFSGLQFPNYSSELNVNALELDDSALYLCASSIQGAWTEAFFGQGTRLTVV.

This clone was recorded once. V and J are TRBV5-1 and TRBJ2-5, with D possibly matching TRBD2 (5 bases). The end of the DNA is better explained by TRBJ2-7, so the J call may be wrong. CDR1 and CDR2 from the germline V gene are SGHRS and YFSETQ. The CDR3 sequence is 17 residues long. CDR3 protein: CASSSGRGSGLPYEQYF. The CDR3 DNA reads TGCGCCAGCAGCTCAGGCAGAGGGTCCGGACTTCCCTACGAGCAGTACTTC.

The chain combines TRBV27 with TRBJ2-5; D perhaps matches TRBD1 (6 bases). Germline CDR1 reads MNHEY; CDR2 reads SMNVEV (reference sequence). The CDR3 has 14 amino acids. V was shortened by 6 bases and J by 9 bases, with 20 bases between the two germline ends. CDR3 DNA sequence: TGTGCCAGCAGACCCCTCCCAGGGGTCGGATCCCAGTACTTC. Residues: CASRPLPGVGSQYF.

This clone has only one observation. The missing conserved phenylalanine or tryptophan at the end of this CDR3 makes a read error likely. The V and J genes are TRBV4-3 and TRBJ2-7; TRBD2 matches at 8 bases. Trimming at V came to 4 bases and at J to 2 bases, leaving 7 bases not matched to a gene. CDR3 length: 15 amino acids. The germline gives CDR1 LGHNA, CDR2 YSLEER. In DNA form, the CDR3 reads TGCGCCAGCAGCCCGGAGCGGGAGACCCCCTACGAGCAGTACCTC. This gives the protein CASSPERETPYEQYL.

The chain joins TRBV7-2 to TRBJ2-1; D uncertain. This CDR3 has 14 amino acids. In germline, CDR1 is SGHTA, CDR2 FQGNSA. The V end was cut by 2 bases, the J end by 7 bases, with 12 bases between. CDR3 amino acids: CASSLNLPVNEQFF. The CDR3 coding sequence is TGTGCCAGCAGCTTAAATCTCCCTGTGAATGAGCAGTTCTTC. The full variable domain, its missing parts supplied by reference TRBV7-2 and TRBJ2-1, is GAGVSQSPSNKVTEKGKDVELRCDPISGHTALYWYRQSLGQGLEFLIYFQGNSAPDKSGLPSDRFSAERTGGSVSTLTIQRTQQEDSAVYLCASSLNLPVNEQFFGPGTRLTVL.

This clone was detected a few times. The chain couples TRBV5-1 to TRBJ1-2, with 7 bases matching TRBD1. The CDR3 loop spans 15 amino acids. Trimming at V came to 0 bases and at J to 8 bases, leaving 10 bases not matched to a gene. Per the germline V gene, CDR1 is SGHRS and CDR2 is YFSETQ. The DNA of the CDR3 is TGCGCCAGCAGCTTGGGCTCAGGGGGATCGAGGGGCTACACCTTC. It is translated as CASSLGSGGSRGYTF.

V usage is TRBV30 and J usage is TRBJ2-1; TRBD2 aligns across 8 bases. This CDR3 region has 13 residues. CDR1 GTSNPN and CDR2 SVGIG come from the germline V gene (reference sequence). The J segment lost 6 bases and the V segment lost 3 bases, leaving 4 bases of the junction unmatched. CDR3 sequence reads: CAWSQGTSNEQFF. The CDR3 DNA sequence: TGTGCCTGGAGCCAAGGGACTAGCAATGAGCAGTTCTTC.

This clone came up a few times. The CDR3 nucleotides read TGTGCCAGCAGCCCATCTAGAATTGGTGGCTACACCTTC. Translated: CASSPSRIGGYTF. The chain uses TRBV27 and TRBJ1-2; D is ambiguous. The V gene's germline CDR1 is MNHEY and CDR2 SMNVEV (reference sequence). Between the trimmed V and J ends, which lost 6 bases and 7 bases, there was a span of 15 bases. The CDR3 loop spans 13 amino acids.

A word on this clone: Other nucleotide sequences from this sample produce the same CDR3. The chain couples TRBV10-2 to TRBJ2-3, with 12 bases identical to TRBD2. Germline loops: CDR1 WSHSY, CDR2 SAAADI. The CDR3 length is 19 residues. J was trimmed by 4 bases and V by 7 bases; bases with no gene match: 18. The CDR3 reads CASTPRALAGGPVADTQYF. CDR3 nucleotide sequence: TGCGCCAGCACACCCCGCGCGCTAGCGGGGGGGCCAGTGGCAGATACGCAGTATTTT.

V and J are TRBV4-2 and TRBJ2-7; 8 bases are a match to TRBD2. This CDR3 spans 16 amino acids. The germline CDR1 and CDR2 sequences are LGHNA and YNFKEQ. V shed 4 bases, J shed 0 bases, and the junction held 8 bases outside the gene matches. The CDR3 protein is CASSRSGGHSSYEQYF. The CDR3 DNA reads as TGTGCCAGCAGCCGCAGCGGGGGCCACAGCTCCTACGAGCAGTACTTC.

The chain's CDR3 is CAWTSGAYNEQFF. The CDR3, as DNA: TGTGCCTGGACTAGCGGAGCCTACAATGAGCAGTTCTTC. The chain recombines TRBV30 with TRBJ2-1; 7 bases are a match to TRBD2. The trim removed 4 bases at V and 2 bases at J, leaving 2 bases unmatched. The CDR3 has 13 residues. Germline V CDR1 and CDR2: GTSNPN, SVGIG (reference sequence).

This clone has only one observation. V usage is TRBV5-1 and J usage is TRBJ2-7; 7 bases fit TRBD1. Germline trimming cut 3 bases from V and 4 bases from J; bases unmatched to any gene: 7. The length of the CDR3 is 14 residues. CDR1 SGHRS and CDR2 YFSETQ come from the germline V gene. The CDR3 loop reads CASSWRQGPYEQYF. For the CDR3, the DNA is TGCGCCAGCAGCTGGAGACAGGGTCCGTACGAGCAGTACTTC.